What follows is one T cell receptor (beta chain) and its context. Sequencing used immunoSEQ multiplex PCR; TCRdb keeps in-frame clones, though not all of them. The sample yields tens of thousands of clones, about 85% seen once. The data derive from a study of cytomegalovirus exposure and HLA in healthy donors. Germline V CDR1 and CDR2: SGHRS, YFSETQ. The V and J ends lost 4 bases and 15 bases respectively, with 35 bases between them. CDR3 length: 18 residues. Material: PBMCs. The chain joins TRBV5-1 to TRBJ2-4, with TRBD1 as a possible D gene (5 bases). The sequence was collected from a man younger than 30 in good health and CMV-seropositive. CDR3 loop: CASSLSALGRREIPHLYF. Here the CDR3 DNA reads TGCGCCAGCAGCCTGAGTGCCCTGGGGCGCAGGGAAATTCCCCATTTGTACTTC.